This passage covers 12 T cell receptor beta chains from one sample sequenced in a study of PD-1 blockade in classical Hodgkin lymphoma. Time point noted: cycle 4 day 1 (C4D1), after five to seven weeks of nivolumab. Patients all relapsed after autologous stem cell transplantation, and there was variation in brentuximab vedotin exposure. Profiling relied on immunoSEQ multiplex PCR, and the TCRdb table lists in-frame clones only, not all of them. The sample includes about 20,000 clones, approximately 80% of them seen just once. The material was peripheral blood mononuclear cells (PBMCs), obtained before the fourth cycle of nivolumab. The receptor source for this set is a human donor with classical Hodgkin lymphoma.

This clone was counted a few times. The genes are TRBV27 and TRBJ2-1; tentatively, D is TRBD1 (5 bases). The V end lost 4 bases, the J end lost 0 bases, and 7 bases lay between the germline ends. Germline lookup yields CDR1 MNHEY and CDR2 SMNVEV (reference sequence). This CDR3 spans 14 amino acids. The CDR3 DNA reads TGTGCCAGCAGTTCCAGGGACTCCTACAATGAGCAGTTCTTC. Its protein product is CASSSRDSYNEQFF.

V is TRBV19 and J is TRBJ2-7; possible D gene TRBD1, 5 bases. Trimming pared 6 bases from V and 2 bases from J, leaving 14 bases between. This CDR3 comprises 14 residues. CDR1 and CDR2 (germline): LNHDA, SQIVND (reference sequence). CDR3 nucleotides: TGTGCCAGTAGGCCCCAGGGTTGGGCCTACGAGCAGTACTTC. It yields the protein CASRPQGWAYEQYF.

The chain combines TRBV5-1 with TRBJ1-3; no clear D. The V gene's germline CDR1 is SGHRS and CDR2 YFSETQ. V shed 0 bases and J shed 0 bases, with 4 bases lying between them. The CDR3 has 14 amino acids. The CDR3 coding sequence is TGCGCCAGCAGCTTGGCCAACTCTGGAAACACCATATATTTT. This gives the protein CASSLANSGNTIYF. Complete variable domain (other parts from reference TRBV5-1 and TRBJ1-3): KAGVTQTPRYLIKTRGQQVTLSCSPISGHRSVSWYQQTPGQGLQFLFEYFSETQRNKGNFPGRFSGRQFSNSRSEMNVSTLELGDSALYLCASSLANSGNTIYFGEGSWLTVV.

This rearrangement joins TRBV9 to TRBJ1-1; 10 bases are shared with TRBD1. Germline CDR1 and CDR2: SGDLS and YYNGEE. Unmatched junction bases numbered 10, after V lost 4 bases and J lost 7 bases. This CDR3 comprises 15 residues. The CDR3 spells CASSLDRGREDEAFF. The CDR3, as DNA: TGTGCCAGCAGCTTAGACAGGGGGCGCGAAGATGAAGCTTTCTTT.

This chain uses TRBV7-3 with TRBJ2-5; 8 bases align to TRBD1. Trimming cost V 3 bases and J 3 bases; bases outside gene matches: 9. CDR3 size: 16 residues. CDR1 and CDR2 (germline): SGHTA, FQGTGA. CDR3 coding DNA: TGTGCCAGCAGCTTGACAGGGGCTACCTCCAAAGAGACCCAGTACTTC. The encoded protein is CASSLTGATSKETQYF.

V and J are TRBV25-1 and TRBJ1-5; no firm D call. Germline V gene lookup returns CDR1 MGHDK and CDR2 SYGVNS. V lost 3 bases and J 5 bases, leaving 11 bases between the germline ends. The CDR3 covers 14 residues. CDR3 coding DNA: TGTGCCAGCAGTGAGACGGATGGCCATCAGCCCCAGCATTTT. This encodes CASSETDGHQPQHF.

By share, this clone counts as medium-sized. This chain uses TRBV14 with TRBJ1-4; D ambiguous. CDR1 and CDR2 from the germline V gene are SGHDN and FVKESK. V dropped 5 bases and J dropped 5 bases, with 15 bases sitting between them. The CDR3 is 15 residues long. The CDR3 reads CASSLGRGGNEKLFF. As DNA, the CDR3 is TGTGCCAGCAGCTTAGGCCGGGGTGGAAATGAAAAACTGTTTTTT. Together with reference TRBV14 and TRBJ1-4, the CDR3 gives the full variable domain: EAGVTQFPSHSVIEKGQTVTLRCDPISGHDNLYWYRRVMGKEIKFLLHFVKESKQDESGMPNNRFLAERTGGTYSTLKVQPAELEDSGVYFCASSLGRGGNEKLFFGSGTQLSVL.

The chain employs TRBV2 and TRBJ2-5, with D unclear. This CDR3 contains 13 residues. Looked up from germline, CDR1 is SNHLY and CDR2 is FYNNEI. V was shortened by 2 bases and J by 9 bases, with 13 bases between the two germline ends. The CDR3 reads CASSESELGAQYF. In nucleotides, the CDR3 is TGTGCCAGCAGTGAATCGGAACTTGGGGCCCAGTACTTC.

This clone was recorded a few times. This same CDR3 is encoded by further DNA sequences in the sample. This chain connects TRBV27 to TRBJ2-5, with no clear D. The CDR3 is 11 amino acids. V gave up 6 bases and J gave up 2 bases, with 4 bases separating them. Germline V gene lookup returns CDR1 MNHEY and CDR2 SMNVEV (reference sequence). Written as DNA, the CDR3 is TGTGCCAGCAGGCAGCAAGAGACCCAGTACTTC. This sequence encodes CASRQQETQYF.

The chain joins TRBV10-3 to TRBJ2-5; TRBD1 agrees at 8 bases. Germline V gene data show CDR1 as ENHRY and CDR2 as SYGVKD. This CDR3 contains 17 residues. Unmatched junction bases numbered 10, after V lost 2 bases and J lost 2 bases. As DNA, the CDR3 is TGTGCCATCAGTGAGCCCCGGACAGGGCGATTACAAGAGACCCAGTACTTC. Its protein product is CAISEPRTGRLQETQYF.

This chain uses TRBV7-2 with TRBJ1-5; D is possibly TRBD1 (5 bases). The V gene lost 2 bases and the J gene lost 7 bases, with 18 bases spanning the gap. Germline CDR1 SGHTA, CDR2 FQGNSA. The CDR3 has 16 amino acids. The CDR3 DNA is TGTGCCAGCAGCTTATTCGGAGGGGTTTACACCCAGCCCCAGCATTTT. Its translation: CASSLFGGVYTQPQHF. Complete variable domain (other parts from reference TRBV7-2 and TRBJ1-5): GAGVSQSPSNKVTEKGKDVELRCDPISGHTALYWYRQSLGQGLEFLIYFQGNSAPDKSGLPSDRFSAERTGGSVSTLTIQRTQQEDSAVYLCASSLFGGVYTQPQHFGDGTRLSIL.

The chain has TRBV28 and TRBJ2-1; D not resolved. Trimming shortened V by 4 bases and J by 5 bases, and 6 bases separated the two germline ends. The CDR3 length is 12 residues. Germline lookup yields CDR1 MDHEN and CDR2 SYDVKM. The CDR3 here is CASSYINNEQFF. The CDR3 nucleotides read TGTGCCAGCAGTTATATCAACAATGAGCAGTTCTTC.